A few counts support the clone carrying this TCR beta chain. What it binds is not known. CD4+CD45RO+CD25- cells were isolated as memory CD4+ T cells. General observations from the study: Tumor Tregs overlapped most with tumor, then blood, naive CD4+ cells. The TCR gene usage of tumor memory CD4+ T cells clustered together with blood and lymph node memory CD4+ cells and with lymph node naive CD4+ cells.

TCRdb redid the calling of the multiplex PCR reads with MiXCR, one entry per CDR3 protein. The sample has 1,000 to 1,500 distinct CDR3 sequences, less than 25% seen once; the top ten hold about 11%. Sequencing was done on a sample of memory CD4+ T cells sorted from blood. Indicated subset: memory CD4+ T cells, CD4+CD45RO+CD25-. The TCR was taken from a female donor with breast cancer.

DNA for the CDR3: TGTGCCAGCAGCCGCGGCCTGCAACAAGAGCATGGCTACACCTTC. Protein sequence: CASSRGLQQEHGYTF. The V call is TRBV12-3 or TRBV12-4, the J call TRBJ1-2, with no clear D. Trimming removed 6 bases at V and 6 bases at J, with 20 bases between. The CDR3 spans 15 residues.